These 5 T cell receptor beta chains originate from one sample sequenced in a study of cytomegalovirus exposure and HLA in healthy donors. Primers for the PCR totalled 60 Vbeta and 13 Jbeta. TCRdb's copy holds only in-frame clones and misses some; the assay was immunoSEQ multiplex PCR. The table lists 150,000 to 200,000 clones, 84% of them singletons, with approximately 0.26% in the top ten. The sequencing sample was made of PBMCs. These receptors were taken from a boy aged 5-17 years in good health and CMV-seronegative.

This sequence joins TRBV7-9 and TRBJ2-7, with TRBD2 identical over 7 bases. The V and J ends lost 7 bases and 6 bases, in that order; junction bases with no gene match: 18. This CDR3 region has 16 residues. Germline V lookup: CDR1 SEHNR, CDR2 FQNEAQ (reference sequence). CDR3 sequence (DNA): TGTGCCAGCACCGTTCCCCAATCGGGAGGTCCGCCCGAGCAGTACTTC. Protein: CASTVPQSGGPPEQYF. The full variable domain, its missing parts supplied by reference TRBV7-9 and TRBJ2-7, is DTGVSQNPRHKITKRGQNVTFRCDPISEHNRLYWYRQTLGQGPEFLTYFQNEAQLEKSRLLSDRFSAERPKGSFSTLEIQRTEQGDSAMYLCASTVPQSGGPPEQYFGPGTRLTVT.

J is TRBJ1-1 and V is TRBV7-9, with a weak D call TRBD1 (6 bases). Germline CDR1 is SEHNR and CDR2 is FQNEAQ (reference sequence). V was shortened by 4 bases and J by 10 bases, with 13 bases between the two germline ends. The CDR3 spans 12 residues. The CDR3 region is CASSSPGGGAFF. CDR3 coding DNA: TGTGCCAGCAGCTCTCCGGGAGGGGGAGCTTTCTTT.

The genes are TRBV28 and TRBJ2-7, with 9 bases that match TRBD2. V lost 8 bases to trimming and J lost 1 base; unmatched junction nucleotides: 9. The CDR3 is made up of 15 amino acids. CDR1 and CDR2 (germline): MDHEN, SYDVKM. The CDR3 DNA sequence: TGTGCCAGCGCACAAAAGACTAGCGGATCCTACGAGCAGTACTTC. This gives the protein CASAQKTSGSYEQYF.

The V call is TRBV10-3, the J call TRBJ2-7, with 7 bases aligning to TRBD2. CDR3 length: 14 residues. The V gene end was trimmed by 4 bases and the J gene end by 2 bases; junction bases not matched to a gene: 5. The germline CDR1 and CDR2 sequences are ENHRY and SYGVKD. This CDR3 is CAISGIGTTYEQYF. The CDR3 nucleotides read TGTGCCATCAGTGGTATCGGGACTACCTACGAGCAGTACTTC.

The V and J genes are TRBV30 and TRBJ2-7, with 10 bases aligning to TRBD1. Germline values: CDR1 GTSNPN, CDR2 SVGIG (reference sequence). The V segment lost 6 bases and the J segment 5 bases; nucleotides outside the gene matches: 7. This CDR3 comprises 13 residues. The CDR3 sequence is CACRDRGRDEQYF. CDR3 coding DNA: TGTGCCTGCAGGGACAGGGGTCGTGACGAGCAGTACTTC.